A single sample is the source of the 21 T cell receptor beta chains below, sequenced in a study of OX40 agonist ivuxolimab in advanced cancers. Clones were sequenced by immunoSEQ multiplex PCR, and TCRdb holds only the in-frame ones, with some missing. The table lists 150,000 to 190,000 clones, roughly 94% of them singletons. This specimen consisted of CD4+ or CD8+ T cells sorted from blood, obtained in a trial of the OX40 agonist ivuxolimab. These receptors were collected from an adult with an advanced solid tumor such as melanoma, head and neck, liver or kidney cancer.

This CDR3 reads CASTASPTGPYEQYF. CDR3 nucleotides: TGTGCCAGCACCGCTTCCCCCACAGGGCCCTACGAGCAGTACTTC. The chain combines TRBV6-1 with TRBJ2-7; perhaps TRBD1 as D (6 bases). The CDR3 runs 15 residues. The V end was cut by 7 bases, the J end by 2 bases, with 18 bases between. CDR1 and CDR2 (germline): MNHNS, SASEGT.

The chain links TRBV19 to TRBJ1-1; TRBD1 aligns across 8 bases. Looked up from germline, CDR1 is LNHDA and CDR2 is SQIVND (reference sequence). The V segment lost 9 bases and the J segment 6 bases; nucleotides outside the gene matches: 9. The CDR3 has 13 amino acids. The CDR3 bases are TGTGCCAGCCAAGGACAGGGAAACGCTGAAGCTTTCTTT. It is translated as CASQGQGNAEAFF.

This rearrangement joins TRBV4-1 to TRBJ2-4; D may be TRBD1 (5 bases). Trimming took 3 bases from V and 4 from J, leaving 13 bases between them. The CDR3 has 15 residues. CDR1 and CDR2 (germline): MGHRA, YSYEKL. CDR3 protein: CASSQPAREKNIQYF. The CDR3 coding sequence is TGCGCCAGCAGCCAGCCCGCCAGGGAAAAAAACATTCAGTACTTC.

This clone was picked up a small number of times. The J gene is TRBJ2-2, the V gene TRBV30, with 11 bases that match TRBD2. CDR3 size: 15 residues. V lost 1 base and J lost 5; bases outside the gene matches: 3. The germline CDR1 and CDR2 sequences are GTSNPN and SVGIG (reference sequence). The CDR3 region has the DNA TGTGCCTGGAGTGCTCTAGCGGGAGGTACCGGGGAGCTGTTTTTT. Amino acids: CAWSALAGGTGELFF.

The chain couples TRBV28 to TRBJ2-7; possibly TRBD1 for D (5 bases). V was shortened by 6 bases and J by 0 bases, with 6 bases between the two germline ends. Germline V gives CDR1 MDHEN, CDR2 SYDVKM. CDR3 length: 12 residues. The CDR3 sequence is CASRDTSYEQYF. The CDR3 nucleotides are TGTGCCAGCAGGGACACCTCCTACGAGCAGTACTTC. Full variable domain (missing parts from reference TRBV28 and TRBJ2-7): DVKVTQSSRYLVKRTGEKVFLECVQDMDHENMFWYRQDPGLGLRLIYFSYDVKMKEKGDIPEGYSVSREKKERFSLILESASTNQTSMYLCASRDTSYEQYFGPGTRLTVT.

This clone was counted a few times. This chain joins TRBV9 and TRBJ1-6; D call uncertain. Per the germline V gene, CDR1 is SGDLS and CDR2 is YYNGEE. CDR3 length equals 17 residues. V dropped 1 base and J dropped 0 bases, with 11 bases sitting between them. The CDR3 DNA is TGTGCCAGCAGCGTACGAAAGGATAGCTCCTATAATTCACCCCTCCACTTT. This translates into CASSVRKDSSYNSPLHF.

V usage is TRBV30 and J usage is TRBJ2-5; 8 bases fit TRBD2. This CDR3 has 14 amino acids. V lost 2 bases and J lost 4; bases outside the gene matches: 6. The V gene's germline CDR1 is GTSNPN and CDR2 SVGIG (reference sequence). The CDR3 sequence: CAWSPGLARETQYF. The CDR3 DNA is TGTGCCTGGAGTCCAGGACTAGCACGAGAGACCCAGTACTTC. The full variable domain, rest sourced from reference TRBV30 and TRBJ2-5, is SQTIHQWPATLVQPVGSPLSLECTVEGTSNPNLYWYRQAAGRGLQLLFYSVGIGQISSEVPQNLSASRPQDRQFILSSKKLLLSDSGFYLCAWSPGLARETQYFGPGTRLLVL.

This clone was seen just once. This chain joins TRBV7-2 and TRBJ2-3, with D unresolved. This CDR3 contains 15 residues. Deletions cut 5 bases from V and 2 bases from J, with 14 bases between. Germline CDR1 is SGHTA and CDR2 is FQGNSA. In DNA form, the CDR3 reads TGTGCCAGCAGCCTGACCCCGACCACCACAGATACGCAGTATTTT. Protein product: CASSLTPTTTDTQYF.

The chain joins TRBV10-3 to TRBJ1-3; 10 nucleotides agree with TRBD1. After removal of 2 bases from V and 0 bases from J, the junction contained 10 bases not matched to a gene. The germline CDR1 and CDR2 sequences are ENHRY and SYGVKD. CDR3 length: 19 residues. The CDR3 spells CAISEVGQGKFLSGNTIYF. The CDR3 DNA follows: TGTGCCATCAGTGAGGTGGGACAGGGGAAGTTTCTCTCTGGAAACACCATATATTTT.

This chain uses TRBV2 with TRBJ1-1; 8 bases map to TRBD1. Germline lookup yields CDR1 SNHLY and CDR2 FYNNEI. Trimming removed 7 bases from V and 1 base from J; junction bases left unmatched: 5. The CDR3 consists of 14 residues. The CDR3 nucleotides read TGTGCCAGCACAGGGGGCGCGTGGAACACTGAAGCTTTCTTT. Amino acid sequence: CASTGGAWNTEAFF.

The chain joins TRBV25-1 to TRBJ2-7; 8 bases are shared with TRBD1. Per germline, CDR1 MGHDK and CDR2 SYGVNS. CDR3 size: 14 residues. Trimming took 4 bases from V and 4 from J; bases not matched to a gene: 6. The CDR3 protein is CASSALDREYEQYF. CDR3 nucleotide sequence: TGTGCCAGCAGTGCTTTGGACAGGGAGTACGAGCAGTACTTC.

This clone has only one observation. The J gene is TRBJ2-7, the V gene TRBV6-1; 9 nucleotides match TRBD1. Germline CDR1 is MNHNS and CDR2 is SASEGT. CDR3 length: 12 amino acids. Trimming at V came to 5 bases and at J to 5 bases, leaving 1 base not matched to a gene. The CDR3 DNA reads as TGTGCCAGCAGTTGGACAGGGGACGAGCAGTACTTC. Protein: CASSWTGDEQYF.

The genes are TRBV2 and TRBJ1-4, with a weak D call TRBD1 (6 bases). CDR1 SNHLY and CDR2 FYNNEI come from the germline V gene. The V end was cut by 7 bases, the J end by 8 bases, with 17 bases between. The CDR3 is 14 amino acids. Here the CDR3 reads CASNRGGVREKLFF. DNA for the CDR3: TGTGCCAGCAACCGAGGGGGGGTCAGGGAAAAACTGTTTTTT.

The chain links TRBV6-1 to TRBJ1-4; tentatively, D is TRBD1 (5 bases). V was cut by 2 bases and J by 6 bases, with 16 bases left in between. CDR1 is MNHNS, CDR2 SASEGT, per germline. The CDR3 loop spans 16 amino acids. CDR3 coding DNA: TGTGCCAGCAGTGAACAGGGTAGGCAAGAGGATGAAAAACTGTTTTTT. Amino acids: CASSEQGRQEDEKLFF.

The chain combines TRBV10-1 with TRBJ2-3, with 9 bases fitting TRBD2. The CDR3 has 15 amino acids. Losses at the gene ends were 4 bases for V and 2 bases for J; bases not matched to a gene: 4. Looked up from germline, CDR1 is WNHNN and CDR2 is SYGVQD (reference sequence). CDR3 region: CASSGLAGLTDTQYF. The CDR3 DNA reads as TGCGCCAGCAGTGGCCTAGCGGGGCTCACAGATACGCAGTATTTT.

The chain carries TRBV9 and TRBJ2-7; TRBD2 agrees at 9 bases. The CDR3 has 16 residues. V was pared by 0 bases and J by 0 bases, with 4 bases of the junction left unmatched. Germline CDR1 reads SGDLS; CDR2 reads YYNGEE. The CDR3 bases are TGTGCCAGCAGCGTAGGGATAGCGGGGGTCTCCTACGAGCAGTACTTC. This sequence encodes CASSVGIAGVSYEQYF.

This sequence joins TRBV6-6 and TRBJ1-2; the match to TRBD1 covers 7 bases. The CDR3 length is 12 residues. V gave up 4 bases and J gave up 9 bases; unmatched junction bases: 5. Germline V gives CDR1 MNHNY, CDR2 SVGAGI (reference sequence). CDR3 residues: CASSSGQDRYTF. CDR3 DNA: TGTGCCAGCAGTTCCGGACAGGACCGCTACACCTTC.

CDR3 sequence: CSVDGVLGGYTF. The CDR3 nucleotides read TGCAGCGTTGACGGGGTATTAGGTGGCTACACCTTC. The chain has TRBV29-1 and TRBJ1-2; the D is unclear. From germline, CDR1 is SQVTM and CDR2 ANQGSEA. This CDR3 is 12 amino acids long. V lost 3 bases to trimming and J lost 7 bases, with 12 bases between them.

This clone was counted a few times. The V gene is TRBV11-3, the J gene TRBJ2-7; the D is unclear. Germline CDR1 is SGHNT and CDR2 is YENEEA. Trimming took 1 base from V and 3 from J, leaving 7 bases between them. The CDR3 sequence is 13 residues long. The CDR3 region is CASSLGQDYEQYF. In DNA form, the CDR3 reads TGTGCCAGCAGCTTAGGCCAGGACTACGAGCAGTACTTC.

With regard to this clone: Other DNA variants within this sample encode the same CDR3. The chain couples TRBV19 to TRBJ1-2; no clear D gene. Germline loops: CDR1 LNHDA, CDR2 SQIVND (reference sequence). Trimming cost V 3 bases and J 2 bases, with 7 bases left between them. The CDR3 length is 13 residues. In DNA form, the CDR3 reads TGTGCCAGTAGTATTCAAGGGAACTATGGCTACACCTTC. This gives the protein CASSIQGNYGYTF.

The chain has TRBV9 and TRBJ2-2; D not resolved. The germline V and J ends were trimmed by 1 base and 3 bases, with 4 bases remaining between them. Per germline, CDR1 SGDLS and CDR2 YYNGEE. The CDR3 covers 13 residues. Here the CDR3 DNA reads TGTGCCAGCAGCGTACGATACACCGGGGAGCTGTTTTTT. Its translation is CASSVRYTGELFF.